Presented here are 20 T cell receptor beta chains from one specimen sequenced in a study of T cell responses to AZD1222 COVID-19 vaccine. Method: immunoSEQ multiplex PCR; TCRdb's copy keeps in-frame clones and lacks some. The sample holds about 160,000 clones, roughly 90% seen once. Specimen: peripheral blood, collected 28 days after the second AZD1222 dose. The source of these receptors is an adult who received the AZD1222 COVID-19 vaccine.

J is TRBJ2-7 and V is TRBV6-5; 7 bases align to TRBD1. The germline gives CDR1 MNHEY, CDR2 SVGAGI. Trimming removed 8 bases from V and 4 bases from J; junction bases left unmatched: 8. The CDR3 is made up of 13 amino acids. Here the CDR3 reads CASVVGTEYEQYF. For the CDR3, the DNA is TGTGCCAGCGTAGTCGGGACAGAGTACGAGCAGTACTTC.

The chain has TRBV5-1 and TRBJ1-2, with D perhaps matching TRBD1 (5 bases). This CDR3 comprises 15 residues. Trimming cost V 0 bases and J 1 base, with 10 bases left between them. Germline CDR1 SGHRS, CDR2 YFSETQ. The CDR3: CASSLEGANNYGYTF. For the CDR3, the DNA is TGCGCCAGCAGCTTGGAAGGGGCGAATAACTATGGCTACACCTTC. The whole variable domain, filled in from reference TRBV5-1 and TRBJ1-2, reads KAGVTQTPRYLIKTRGQQVTLSCSPISGHRSVSWYQQTPGQGLQFLFEYFSETQRNKGNFPGRFSGRQFSNSRSEMNVSTLELGDSALYLCASSLEGANNYGYTFGSGTRLTVV.

This clone was seen a few times. The chain carries TRBV28 and TRBJ1-6; D is unresolved. The CDR3 extends over 16 amino acids. V was trimmed by 6 bases and J by 7 bases, leaving 19 bases between them. Germline lookup yields CDR1 MDHEN and CDR2 SYDVKM. CDR3 in DNA: TGTGCCAGCAGCCCTCCAATCGGAATAGGAAATTCACCCCTCCACTTT. Translation gives CASSPPIGIGNSPLHF.

This clone was seen a single time. The chain has TRBV4-1 and TRBJ1-2, with D uncertain. The ends were cut back, 5 bases at V and 4 bases at J, with 20 bases in the middle. This CDR3 has 16 amino acids. Germline CDR1 is MGHRA and CDR2 is YSYEKL. The DNA of the CDR3 is TGCGCCAGCAGCGACATATTTGGTGGAAGAAGCTATGGCTACACCTTC. Translated, it gives CASSDIFGGRSYGYTF.

The chain recombines TRBV6-6 with TRBJ1-2, with no clear D. This CDR3 spans 13 amino acids. V lost 6 bases, J lost 3 bases, and 11 bases lay in between. The germline V gene encodes CDR1 MNHNY and CDR2 SVGAGI (reference sequence). CDR3 amino acids: CASSPRRDYGYTF. The CDR3 DNA follows: TGTGCCAGCAGCCCCCGAAGGGACTATGGCTACACCTTC.

This chain joins TRBV4-1 and TRBJ1-2, with D uncertain. Germline V CDR1 and CDR2: MGHRA, YSYEKL. The V and J ends lost 0 bases and 9 bases respectively, with 11 bases between them. This CDR3 has 13 residues. In DNA, the CDR3 is TGCGCCAGCAGCCAAGACATCGCAGGAAGCTACACCTTC. Its protein is CASSQDIAGSYTF.

The rearrangement links TRBV3-1 (or the pseudogene TRBV3-2) to TRBJ2-3, with TRBD2 matching 7 bases. Germline trimming cut 5 bases from V and 2 bases from J; bases unmatched to any gene: 7. The CDR3 is 15 amino acids. The germline gives CDR1 LGHDT, CDR2 YNNKEL (reference sequence). The CDR3 nucleotides are TGTGCCAGCAGCTCCCGGGGGGTCACCACAGATACGCAGTATTTT. Encoded protein: CASSSRGVTTDTQYF.

This chain joins TRBV6-1 and TRBJ1-2; D is unclear. Germline CDR1 MNHNS, CDR2 SASEGT. V was cut by 3 bases and J by 6 bases, with 11 bases left in between. The CDR3 runs to 13 residues. In DNA, the CDR3 is TGTGCCAGCAGTGAGGTCATTGGGGATGGCTACACCTTC. This codes for CASSEVIGDGYTF.

The chain is built from TRBV5-6 and TRBJ1-4, with D possibly matching TRBD1 (5 bases). V shed 3 bases and J shed 8 bases, with 14 bases lying between them. The CDR3 has 14 residues. CDR1 is SGHDT and CDR2 is YYEEEE in the germline V gene. CDR3 in amino acids: CASSSWGVGEKLFF. CDR3 DNA sequence: TGTGCCAGCAGCTCGTGGGGGGTTGGAGAAAAACTGTTTTTT.

J is TRBJ1-1 and V is TRBV2, with D perhaps matching TRBD1 (6 bases). Germline V lookup: CDR1 SNHLY, CDR2 FYNNEI. V was shortened by 10 bases and J by 4 bases, with 19 bases between the two germline ends. The CDR3 spans 14 residues. In nucleotides, the CDR3 is TGTGCCATCGACGGGACACTTAGGGGCACTGAAGCTTTCTTT. This encodes CAIDGTLRGTEAFF.

The chain carries TRBV29-1 and TRBJ1-1, with TRBD1 matching 8 bases. This CDR3 comprises 13 residues. CDR1 is SQVTM, CDR2 ANQGSEA, per germline. Trimming took 5 bases from V and 0 from J; bases not matched to a gene: 2. Here the CDR3 reads CSVSTGVNTEAFF. The CDR3 nucleotides read TGCAGCGTTTCGACAGGGGTGAACACTGAAGCTTTCTTT.

The gene calls are TRBV19 and TRBJ1-2, with TRBD1 identical over 10 bases. This CDR3 has 15 amino acids. The germline gives CDR1 LNHDA, CDR2 SQIVND (reference sequence). V gave up 6 bases and J gave up 2 bases; unmatched junction bases: 6. CDR3 coding DNA: TGTGCCAGTAGGACCTCGGACAGGGGGAACTATGGCTACACCTTC. Protein sequence: CASRTSDRGNYGYTF.

The CDR3 coding sequence is TGTGCCAGCAGCCGTGGACAGACCCGTCACTATGGCTACACCTTC. This encodes CASSRGQTRHYGYTF. The chain employs TRBV5-4 and TRBJ1-2; tentatively, D is TRBD1 (6 bases). The CDR3 length is 15 residues. In germline, CDR1 is SGHNT, CDR2 YYREEE (reference sequence). V shed 4 bases and J shed 3 bases, with 16 bases lying between them.

This clone was counted a single time. The V and J genes are TRBV3-1 (or the pseudogene TRBV3-2) and TRBJ2-7; 8 bases fit TRBD2. The CDR3 is 17 residues long. The J segment lost 0 bases and the V segment lost 4 bases, leaving 11 bases of the junction unmatched. Germline V gene sequence: CDR1 LGHDT, CDR2 YNNKEL (reference sequence). The CDR3 DNA reads TGTGCCAGCAGCCCACCCGGGGGGCGGGGGGCCTCCTACGAGCAGTACTTC. This codes for CASSPPGGRGASYEQYF.

This clone has just a few counts. The chain recombines TRBV7-9 with TRBJ1-1, with TRBD1 matching 7 bases. CDR1 SEHNR and CDR2 FQNEAQ come from the germline V gene (reference sequence). This CDR3 region has 11 residues. V trimming: 5 bases; J trimming: 8 bases; junction bases outside the gene matches: 2. Here the CDR3 DNA reads TGTGCCAGCAGCCTGACAGGGGAAGCTTTCTTT. It is translated as CASSLTGEAFF.

The chain is built from TRBV1 and TRBJ2-1; the table's D call, TRBD2, was not checked against the DNA. TRBV1 is deemed a pseudogene. The CDR3 extends over 15 amino acids. For the CDR3, the DNA is TGCACCAGCAGCCAAGATCGGGGAACCTACAATGAGCAGTTCTTC. Amino acids: CTSSQDRGTYNEQFF.

The chain combines TRBV9 with TRBJ2-7; 7 positions match TRBD1. There are 15 residues in the CDR3. CDR1 SGDLS and CDR2 YYNGEE come from the germline V gene. The J segment lost 5 bases and the V segment lost 4 bases, leaving 12 bases of the junction unmatched. DNA for the CDR3: TGTGCCAGCAGCCCTAGGGACAGCAGGTCCAACGAGCAGTACTTC. Translating gives CASSPRDSRSNEQYF.

The gene calls are TRBV5-1 and TRBJ1-5; D remains ambiguous. The V gene's germline CDR1 is SGHRS and CDR2 YFSETQ. V shed 4 bases and J shed 3 bases, with 8 bases lying between them. The CDR3 totals 13 residues. CDR3 sequence reads: CASSPEPNQPQHF. The DNA of the CDR3 is TGCGCCAGCAGCCCCGAACCCAATCAGCCCCAGCATTTT.

This chain links TRBV6-5 with TRBJ1-2; D is unresolved. Trimming pared 5 bases from V and 1 base from J, leaving 8 bases between. The CDR3 runs 13 residues. Germline CDR1 is MNHEY and CDR2 is SVGAGI. CDR3 DNA sequence: TGTGCCAGCAGTCCGCGGAATAACTATGGCTACACCTTC. It translates to CASSPRNNYGYTF.

J is TRBJ2-3 and V is TRBV18; 11 positions match TRBD2. Trimming at V came to 4 bases and at J to 4 bases, leaving 7 bases not matched to a gene. Germline V gives CDR1 KGHSH, CDR2 LQKENI. The length of the CDR3 is 16 residues. CDR3 DNA sequence: TGTGCCAGCTCACTCCCAGTAGCGGGGGGGCCAGATACGCAGTATTTT. Its protein is CASSLPVAGGPDTQYF.